These 4 T cell receptor beta chains were all obtained from the same sample, sequenced in a study of blood T cells in healthy people across ages. Together with a sample-barcoded 5' primer, a J-beta primer mix was included in a second PCR lasting roughly 6 to 12 cycles. One entry per CDR3 protein results from TCRdb running MiXCR on the 5' RACE reads. The table records some 1,800,000 distinct CDR3 sequences, about 39% of them present only once. The sample taken for sequencing was blood. These receptors originate from a human donor in good health.

This clonotype has just a few counts. The rearrangement uses TRBV5-1 and TRBJ1-6, with 8 bases aligning to TRBD1. Germline trimming cut 4 bases from V and 5 bases from J; bases unmatched to any gene: 5. This CDR3 has 15 amino acids. The germline gives CDR1 SGHRS, CDR2 YFSETQ. The CDR3 reads CASSPRQGNNSPLHF. The CDR3 DNA reads as TGCGCCAGCAGCCCCCGACAGGGGAATAATTCACCCCTCCACTTT.

This sequence joins TRBV29-1 and TRBJ1-2, with D unclear. The germline V gene has CDR1 SQVTM and CDR2 ANQGSEA. There are 13 residues in the CDR3. Trimming took 3 bases from V and 8 from J, leaving 16 bases between them. CDR3 region: CSVEAAGEIGYTF. CDR3 nucleotides: TGCAGCGTTGAGGCGGCCGGAGAGATCGGCTACACCTTC. The full variable domain, its missing parts supplied by reference TRBV29-1 and TRBJ1-2, is SAVISQKPSRDICQRGTSLTIQCQVDSQVTMMFWYRQQPGQSLTLIATANQGSEATYESGFVIDKFPISRPNLTFSTLTVSNMSPEDSSIYLCSVEAAGEIGYTFGSGTRLTVV.

This clonotype was seen a few times. The CDR3 nucleotides are TGTGCCAGCAGTGAAAATGGGGTGTATGGCTACACCTTC. As protein: CASSENGVYGYTF. The rearrangement uses TRBV2 and TRBJ1-2; D not certain. V lost 2 bases and J lost 5, with 9 bases in between. Germline V gene sequence: CDR1 SNHLY, CDR2 FYNNEI. The CDR3 sequence is 13 residues long.

Regarding this clonotype: The germline gene is not matched at one end of the junction; a read error may be the cause. J is TRBJ2-6 and V is TRBV4-3; a possible D gene is TRBD1 (5 bases). This CDR3 comprises 20 residues. Germline CDR1 LGHNA, CDR2 YSLEER. The CDR3 DNA sequence: TGCGCCAGCAGCCAAGCAGGTCAGGGATCCTATAACTCTGGGGCCAGCGTCCTGACTTTC. Its translation: CASSQAGQGSYNSGASVLTF.